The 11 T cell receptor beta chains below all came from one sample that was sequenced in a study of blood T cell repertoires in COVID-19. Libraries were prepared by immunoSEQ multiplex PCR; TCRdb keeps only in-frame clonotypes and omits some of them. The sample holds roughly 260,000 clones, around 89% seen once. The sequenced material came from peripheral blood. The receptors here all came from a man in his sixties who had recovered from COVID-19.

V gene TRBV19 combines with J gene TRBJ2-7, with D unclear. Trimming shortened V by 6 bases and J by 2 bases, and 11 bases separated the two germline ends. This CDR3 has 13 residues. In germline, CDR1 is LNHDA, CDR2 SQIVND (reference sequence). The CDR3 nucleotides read TGTGCCAGTAGGGTGGTCGGTACCTACGAGCAGTACTTC. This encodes CASRVVGTYEQYF.

This CDR3 is CASRIQGASNQPQHF. For the CDR3, the DNA is TGTGCCAGCAGAATACAGGGGGCGAGCAATCAGCCCCAGCATTTT. The chain uses TRBV6-5 and TRBJ1-5; 9 positions agree with TRBD1. Germline V lookup: CDR1 MNHEY, CDR2 SVGAGI. V was clipped by 6 bases and J by 1 base; unmatched bases: 4. CDR3 length: 15 residues.

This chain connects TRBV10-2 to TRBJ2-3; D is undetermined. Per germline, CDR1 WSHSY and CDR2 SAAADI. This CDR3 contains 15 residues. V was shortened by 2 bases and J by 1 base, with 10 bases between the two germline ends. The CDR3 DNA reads TGCGCCAGCAGTGAGGCAAGGCAGGGCACAGATACGCAGTATTTT. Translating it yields CASSEARQGTDTQYF.

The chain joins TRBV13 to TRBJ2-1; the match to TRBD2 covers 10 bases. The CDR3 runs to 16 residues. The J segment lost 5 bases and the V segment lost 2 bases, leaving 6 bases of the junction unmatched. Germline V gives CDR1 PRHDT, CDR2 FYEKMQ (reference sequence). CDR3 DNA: TGTGCCAGCAGCTTATTCCCAGCGGGGGGGCACAATGAGCAGTTCTTC. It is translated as CASSLFPAGGHNEQFF. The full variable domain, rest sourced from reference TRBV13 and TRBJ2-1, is AAGVIQSPRHLIKEKRETATLKCYPIPRHDTVYWYQQGPGQDPQFLISFYEKMQSDKGSIPDRFSAQQFSDYHSELNMSSLELGDSALYFCASSLFPAGGHNEQFFGPGTRLTVL.

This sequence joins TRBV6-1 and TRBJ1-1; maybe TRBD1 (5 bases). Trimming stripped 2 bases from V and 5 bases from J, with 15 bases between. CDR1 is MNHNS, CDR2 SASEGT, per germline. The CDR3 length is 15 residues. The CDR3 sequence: CASSELVGRGTEAFF. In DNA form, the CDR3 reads TGTGCCAGCAGTGAATTGGTAGGGAGGGGAACTGAAGCTTTCTTT.

The CDR3 spells CASSLGWVGGTYEQYF. CDR3 sequence (DNA): TGTGCCAGCAGCCTGGGTTGGGTCGGGGGAACTTACGAGCAGTACTTC. The rearrangement links TRBV5-6 to TRBJ2-7, with D possibly matching TRBD2 (6 bases). Trimming shortened V by 4 bases and J by 4 bases, and 21 bases separated the two germline ends. The CDR3 is 16 amino acids. Germline V gene lookup returns CDR1 SGHDT and CDR2 YYEEEE.

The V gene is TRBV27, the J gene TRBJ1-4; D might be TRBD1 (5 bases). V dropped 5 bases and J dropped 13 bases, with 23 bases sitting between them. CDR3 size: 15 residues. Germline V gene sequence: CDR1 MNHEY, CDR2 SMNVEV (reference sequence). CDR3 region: CASSHPDRPELGLFF. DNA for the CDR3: TGTGCCAGCAGTCATCCCGACAGACCAGAACTGGGACTGTTTTTT. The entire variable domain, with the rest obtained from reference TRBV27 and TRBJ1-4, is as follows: EAQVTQNPRYLITVTGKKLTVTCSQNMNHEYMSWYRQDPGLGLRQIYYSMNVEVTDKGDVPEGYKVSRKEKRNFPLILESPSPNQTSLYFCASSHPDRPELGLFFGSGTQLSVL.

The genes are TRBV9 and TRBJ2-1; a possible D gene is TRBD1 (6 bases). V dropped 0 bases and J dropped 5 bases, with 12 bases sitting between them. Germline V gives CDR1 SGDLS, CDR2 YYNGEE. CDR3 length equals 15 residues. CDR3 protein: CASSVAAGANNEQFF. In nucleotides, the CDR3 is TGTGCCAGCAGCGTAGCAGCAGGGGCGAACAATGAGCAGTTCTTC.

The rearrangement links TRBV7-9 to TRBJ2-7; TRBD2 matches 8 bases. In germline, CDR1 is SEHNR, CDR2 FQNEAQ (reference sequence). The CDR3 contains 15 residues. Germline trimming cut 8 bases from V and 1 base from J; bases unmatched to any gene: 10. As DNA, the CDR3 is TGTGCCAGCTCCCCCGCGGGGGGTCCGTCCTACGAGCAGTACTTC. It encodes CASSPAGGPSYEQYF.

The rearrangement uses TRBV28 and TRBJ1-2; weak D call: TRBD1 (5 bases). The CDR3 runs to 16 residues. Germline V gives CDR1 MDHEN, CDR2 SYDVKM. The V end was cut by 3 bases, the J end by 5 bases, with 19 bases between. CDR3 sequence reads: CASSLQPRQISYGYTF. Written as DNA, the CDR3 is TGTGCCAGCAGTTTGCAACCGAGACAGATATCTTATGGCTACACCTTC.

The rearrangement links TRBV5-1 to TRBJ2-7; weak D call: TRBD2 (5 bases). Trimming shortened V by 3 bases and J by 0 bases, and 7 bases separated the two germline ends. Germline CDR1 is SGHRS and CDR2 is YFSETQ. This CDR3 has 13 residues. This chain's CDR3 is CASSWAGSYEQYF. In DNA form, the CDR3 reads TGCGCCAGCAGCTGGGCGGGCTCCTACGAGCAGTACTTC.